This T cell receptor (beta chain) was recorded in a study of metastatic and nonmetastatic thyroid tumors. The entire patient cohort was treatment-naive prior to thyroid surgery. Trimming shortened V by 0 bases and J by 5 bases, and 15 bases separated the two germline ends. The CDR3 is made up of 16 amino acids. Germline CDR1 reads SGHNT; CDR2 reads YYREEE (reference sequence). Study results and limitations: Significantly higher TCR beta diversity was reportedly seen in malignant thyroid tumors than benign nodules, in blood and tumor.

Authors' processing steps: What underpinned the distant-metastasis classifier for papillary thyroid cancer was the set of CDR3 differences across clinicopathological groups. TCRdb re-analyzed the PCR reads through MiXCR. TCRdb, not the authors, supplied the V and J calls. The sample shows about 20,000 clones, 16% of them seen only once. This clone was seen ten or more times. Antigen: not known. Sequencing used tumor tissue. The sequence came from a female donor with papillary thyroid cancer or a benign thyroid nodule (not recorded which). Some clones in this sample may be carry-over from other donors' samples. This chain uses TRBV5-4 with TRBJ2-1; no firm D call. The CDR3 is CASSLVVTSLDNEQFF. Here the CDR3 DNA reads TGTGCCAGCAGCTTGGTTGTTACCTCTCTCGACAATGAGCAGTTCTTC.